This TCR beta chain was identified in a study of T-cell reconstitution after alpha-beta-depleted transplantation in children. There are a few counts of this clonotype. For TCRbeta, the library was prepared with unique molecular identifiers. TCRdb itself ran the PCR reads through MiXCR, one entry per CDR3 protein. This table has about 400,000 distinct CDR3 sequences, about a fifth appearing once. This specimen was PBMCs from the stem cell graft donor, taken from the stem cell graft. This receptor was identified in a human donor who donated a stem cell graft to a child with acute myeloid leukemia.

CDR3 bases: TGTGCCAGCAGTTTAACTGTAGACCCTTCCTACGAGCAGTACTTC. It encodes CASSLTVDPSYEQYF. J is TRBJ2-7 and V is TRBV12-3 or TRBV12-4; D is unclear. The CDR3 runs to 15 residues. Trimming took off 2 bases at V and 1 base at J, with 12 bases between the two ends.